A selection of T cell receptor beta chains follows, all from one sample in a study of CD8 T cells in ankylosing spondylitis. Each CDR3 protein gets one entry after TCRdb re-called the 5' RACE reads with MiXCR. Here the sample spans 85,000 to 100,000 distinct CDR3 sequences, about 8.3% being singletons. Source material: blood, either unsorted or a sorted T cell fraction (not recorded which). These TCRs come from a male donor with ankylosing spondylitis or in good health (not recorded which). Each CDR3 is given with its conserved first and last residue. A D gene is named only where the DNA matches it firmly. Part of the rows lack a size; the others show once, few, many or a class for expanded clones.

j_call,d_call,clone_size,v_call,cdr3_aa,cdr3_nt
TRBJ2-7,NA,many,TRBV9,CASSPQGGSSYEQYF,TGTGCCAGCAGCCCTCAAGGGGGAAGCTCCTACGAGCAGTACTTC
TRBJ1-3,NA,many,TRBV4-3,CASSRGTSGNTIYF,TGCGCCAGCAGTCGGGGAACCTCTGGAAACACCATATATTTT
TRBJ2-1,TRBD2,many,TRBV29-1,CSVSGGKYNEQFF,TGCAGCGTAAGCGGGGGAAAATACAATGAGCAGTTCTTC
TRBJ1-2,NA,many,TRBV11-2,CASSHWTVSDYGYTF,TGTGCCAGCAGCCATTGGACCGTGAGCGACTATGGCTACACCTTC
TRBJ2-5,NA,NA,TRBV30,CAWAPPPLETQYF,TGTGCCTGGGCGCCCCCCCCTTTGGAGACCCAGTACTTC
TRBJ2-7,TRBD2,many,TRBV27,CASRPGLASDEQYF,TGTGCCAGCAGGCCGGGACTAGCATCCGACGAGCAGTACTTC
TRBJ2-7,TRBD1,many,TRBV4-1,CASSQDYRGLYEQYF,TGCGCCAGCAGCCAAGACTACAGGGGGCTGTACGAGCAGTACTTC
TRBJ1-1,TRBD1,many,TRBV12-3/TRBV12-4,CASSSIQGARNEAFF,TGTGCCAGCAGTTCTATACAGGGGGCGCGGAATGAAGCTTTCTTT
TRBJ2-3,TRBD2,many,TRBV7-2,CASSRRAGGPADTQYF,TGTGCCAGCAGCCGTCGGGCGGGGGGGCCCGCAGATACGCAGTATTTT
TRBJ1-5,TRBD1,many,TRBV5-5,CASSLRWDSGNQPQHF,TGTGCCAGCAGCTTGCGGTGGGACAGTGGAAATCAGCCCCAGCATTTT
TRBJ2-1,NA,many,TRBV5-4,CASSSGPTGANEQFF,TGTGCCAGCAGCTCCGGGCCCACCGGGGCCAATGAGCAGTTCTTC
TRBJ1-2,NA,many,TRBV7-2,CASSPPDRHYGYTF,TGTGCCAGCAGCCCCCCAGACAGACACTATGGCTACACCTTC
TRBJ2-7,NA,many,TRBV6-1,CASSQGHLYEQYF,TGTGCCAGCAGCCAGGGACACCTCTACGAGCAGTACTTC
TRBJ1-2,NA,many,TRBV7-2,CASSQAGANYGYTF,TGTGCCAGCAGCCAAGCAGGAGCTAACTATGGCTACACCTTC
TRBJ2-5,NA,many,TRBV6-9,CAIRPLAPGRPYQETQYF,TGTGCCATCCGTCCCCTTGCGCCCGGGAGACCCTACCAAGAGACCCAGTACTTC
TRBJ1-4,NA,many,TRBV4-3,CASSQHLRATNEKLFF,TGCGCCAGCAGCCAACACCTCCGCGCAACTAATGAAAAACTGTTTTTT
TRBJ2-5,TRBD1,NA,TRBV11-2,CASNLNIRAGGSQETQYF,TGTGCCAGCAACCTAAATATTAGGGCAGGGGGCTCCCAAGAGACCCAGTACTTC
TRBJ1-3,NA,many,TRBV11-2,CASSLDPSGVAGNTIYF,TGTGCCAGCAGCTTAGACCCATCCGGGGTAGCTGGAAACACCATATATTTT
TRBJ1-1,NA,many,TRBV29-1,CSAQTGPTEAFF,TGCAGCGCTCAAACAGGGCCGACAGAAGCTTTCTTT
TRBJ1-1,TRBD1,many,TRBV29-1,CSVELQGGGEAFF,TGCAGCGTTGAGCTACAGGGGGGTGGTGAAGCTTTCTTT
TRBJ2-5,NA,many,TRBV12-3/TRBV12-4,CASSLGRAETQYF,TGTGCCAGCAGTTTGGGGCGCGCGGAGACCCAGTACTTC
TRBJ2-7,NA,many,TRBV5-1,CASSSTPSYEQYF,TGCGCCAGCAGCTCGACCCCTTCCTACGAGCAGTACTTC
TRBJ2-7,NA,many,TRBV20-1,CSASRDLYEQYF,TGCAGTGCTAGCCGGGACCTCTACGAGCAGTACTTC
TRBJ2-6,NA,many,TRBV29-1,CSVGRDSSGANVLTF,TGCAGCGTTGGAAGGGATAGCTCTGGGGCCAACGTCCTGACTTTC
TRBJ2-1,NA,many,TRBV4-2,CASSRRSMGTLSYNEQFF,TGTGCCAGCAGCCGCCGATCGATGGGGACACTCTCCTACAATGAGCAGTTCTTC
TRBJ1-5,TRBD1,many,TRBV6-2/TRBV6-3,CASSYATGNRGNQPQHF,TGTGCCAGCAGTTACGCGACCGGGAACAGGGGAAATCAGCCCCAGCATTTT
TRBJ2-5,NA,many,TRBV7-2,CASQGGRSGTQYF,TGTGCCAGCCAGGGGGGTCGAAGTGGGACCCAGTACTTC
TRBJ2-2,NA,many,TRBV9,CASSFPSGQYTGELFF,TGTGCCAGCAGCTTCCCAAGCGGTCAGTACACCGGGGAGCTGTTTTTT
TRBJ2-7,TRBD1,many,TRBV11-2,CASSLWVPGTDEQYF,TGTGCCAGCAGCTTATGGGTTCCAGGGACAGACGAGCAGTACTTC
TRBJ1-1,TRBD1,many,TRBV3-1,CASSHGTALNTEAFF,TGTGCCAGCAGCCACGGGACAGCCTTGAACACTGAAGCTTTCTTT
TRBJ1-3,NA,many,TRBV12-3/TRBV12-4,CASSFGRSDTIYF,TGTGCCAGCAGTTTCGGCAGGTCGGACACCATATATTTT
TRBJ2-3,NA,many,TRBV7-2,CASSTRLFPTDTQYF,TGTGCCAGCAGCACAAGACTCTTCCCCACAGATACGCAGTATTTT
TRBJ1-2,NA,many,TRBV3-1,CASSRTDPTGGYGYTF,TGTGCCAGCAGCCGCACCGACCCGACGGGGGGGTATGGCTACACCTTC
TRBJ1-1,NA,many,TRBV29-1,CSVEVADNTEAFF,TGCAGCGTTGAAGTGGCTGATAACACTGAAGCTTTCTTT
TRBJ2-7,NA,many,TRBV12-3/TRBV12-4,CASSFGNEQYF,TGTGCCAGCAGTTTTGGGAACGAGCAGTACTTC
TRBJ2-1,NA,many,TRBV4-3,CASSQGLTISYNEQFF,TGCGCCAGCAGCCAAGGTCTGACAATCTCCTACAATGAGCAGTTCTTC
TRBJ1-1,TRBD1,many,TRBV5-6,CATRQGENTEAFF,TGTGCCACCCGACAGGGGGAGAACACTGAAGCTTTCTTT
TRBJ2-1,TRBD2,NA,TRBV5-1,CASSLAALAGGYESSYNEQFF,TGCGCCAGCAGCTTGGCCGCTCTAGCGGGAGGCTACGAGAGCTCCTACAATGAGCAGTTCTTC
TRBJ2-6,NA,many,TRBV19,CASSRAGPSSGANVLTF,TGTGCCAGTAGTAGGGCAGGGCCGAGCTCTGGGGCCAACGTCCTGACTTTC
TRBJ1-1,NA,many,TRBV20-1,CSAAGQPFDTEAFF,TGCAGTGCGGCAGGACAGCCGTTTGACACTGAAGCTTTCTTT
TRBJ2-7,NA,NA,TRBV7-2,CASSLRRDSYEQYF,TGTGCCAGCAGCCTCCGACGGGATTCCTACGAGCAGTACTTC
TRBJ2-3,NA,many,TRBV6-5,CASSYYRSTDTQYF,TGTGCCAGCAGTTATTACAGAAGCACAGATACGCAGTATTTT
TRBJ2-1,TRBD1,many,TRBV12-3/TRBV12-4,CASTRGWDSFSYNEQFF,TGTGCCAGCACCCGAGGGTGGGACAGCTTCTCCTACAATGAGCAGTTCTTC
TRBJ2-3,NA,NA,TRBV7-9,CASRHLTGGDSTDTQYF,TGTGCCAGCAGACATCTAACGGGCGGGGATAGCACAGATACGCAGTATTTT
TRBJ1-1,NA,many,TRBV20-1,CSAREGGTTEAFF,TGCAGTGCTAGAGAGGGGGGGACCACTGAAGCTTTCTTT
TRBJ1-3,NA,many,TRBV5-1,CASSSNGQGSDTIYF,TGCGCCAGCAGTTCGAACGGGCAGGGGTCGGACACCATATATTTT
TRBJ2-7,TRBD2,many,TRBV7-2,CASSLAIAGGYEQYF,TGTGCCAGCAGCTTAGCGATCGCGGGGGGCTACGAGCAGTACTTC
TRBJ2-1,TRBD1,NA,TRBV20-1,CSASRDRGRNEQFF,TGCAGTGCCAGCCGGGACAGGGGGCGGAATGAGCAGTTCTTC
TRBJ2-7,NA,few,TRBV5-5,CASSGQGQRHEQYF,TGTGCCAGCAGCGGGCAGGGACAACGCCACGAGCAGTACTTC
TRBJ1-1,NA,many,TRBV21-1,CASSKERDKNTEAFF,TGTGCCAGCAGCAAAGAACGGGACAAGAACACTGAAGCTTTCTTT
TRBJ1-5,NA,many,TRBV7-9,CASSPQGSNQPQHF,TGTGCCAGCAGCCCACAGGGAAGCAATCAGCCCCAGCATTTT
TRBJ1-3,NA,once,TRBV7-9,CASSLTGYSGNTIYF,TGTGCCAGCAGCCTTACAGGGTACTCTGGAAACACCATATATTTT